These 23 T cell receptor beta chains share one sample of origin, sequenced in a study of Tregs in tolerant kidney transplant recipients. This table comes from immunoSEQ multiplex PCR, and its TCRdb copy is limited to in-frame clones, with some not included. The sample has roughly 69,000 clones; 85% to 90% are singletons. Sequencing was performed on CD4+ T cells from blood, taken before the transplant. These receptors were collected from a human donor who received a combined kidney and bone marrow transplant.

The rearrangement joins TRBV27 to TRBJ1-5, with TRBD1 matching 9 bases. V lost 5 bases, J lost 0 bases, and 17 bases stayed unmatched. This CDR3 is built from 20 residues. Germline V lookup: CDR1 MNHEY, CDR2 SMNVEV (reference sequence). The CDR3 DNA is TGTGCCAGCAGTGCAACAACGCCGGGACAGGGTCGGGCTAGCAATCAGCCCCAGCATTTT. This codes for CASSATTPGQGRASNQPQHF.

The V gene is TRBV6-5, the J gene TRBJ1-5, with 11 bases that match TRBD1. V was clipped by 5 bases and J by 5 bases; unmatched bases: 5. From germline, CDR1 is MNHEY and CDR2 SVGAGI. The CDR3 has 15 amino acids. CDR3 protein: CASSPGQGAHQPQHF. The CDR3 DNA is TGTGCCAGCAGTCCCGGACAGGGGGCACATCAGCCCCAGCATTTT.

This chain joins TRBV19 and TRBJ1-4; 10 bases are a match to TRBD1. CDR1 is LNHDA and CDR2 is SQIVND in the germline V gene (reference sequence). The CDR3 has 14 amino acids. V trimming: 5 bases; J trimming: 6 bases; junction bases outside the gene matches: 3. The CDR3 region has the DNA TGTGCCAGTAGTCCCGGGACAGGGGATGAAAAACTGTTTTTT. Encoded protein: CASSPGTGDEKLFF.

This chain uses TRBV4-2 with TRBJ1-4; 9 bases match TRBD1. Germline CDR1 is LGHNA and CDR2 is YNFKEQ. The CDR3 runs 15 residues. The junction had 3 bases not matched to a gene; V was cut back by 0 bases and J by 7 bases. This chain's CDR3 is CASSQEETGGEKLFF. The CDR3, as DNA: TGTGCCAGCAGCCAAGAAGAGACAGGGGGTGAAAAACTGTTTTTT.

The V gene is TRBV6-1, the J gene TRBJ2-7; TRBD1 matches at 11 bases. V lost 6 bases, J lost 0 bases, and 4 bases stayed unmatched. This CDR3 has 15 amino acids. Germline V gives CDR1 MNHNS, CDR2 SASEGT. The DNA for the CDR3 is TGTGCCAGCAGACCCGGGACAGGGGGCTCCTACGAGCAGTACTTC. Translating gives CASRPGTGGSYEQYF.

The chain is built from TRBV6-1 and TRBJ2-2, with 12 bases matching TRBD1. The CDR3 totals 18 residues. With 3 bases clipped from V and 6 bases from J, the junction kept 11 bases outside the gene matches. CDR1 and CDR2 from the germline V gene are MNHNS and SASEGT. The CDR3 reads CASSDAPGQGAHPGELFF. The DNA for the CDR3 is TGTGCCAGCAGTGATGCCCCGGGACAGGGGGCCCATCCCGGGGAGCTGTTTTTT.

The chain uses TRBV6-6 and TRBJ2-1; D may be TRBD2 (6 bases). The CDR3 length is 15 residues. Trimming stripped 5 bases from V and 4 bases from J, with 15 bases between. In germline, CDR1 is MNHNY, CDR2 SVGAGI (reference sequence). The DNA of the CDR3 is TGTGCCAGCAGTCCTACCGGGACTGGATACAATGAGCAGTTCTTC. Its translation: CASSPTGTGYNEQFF.

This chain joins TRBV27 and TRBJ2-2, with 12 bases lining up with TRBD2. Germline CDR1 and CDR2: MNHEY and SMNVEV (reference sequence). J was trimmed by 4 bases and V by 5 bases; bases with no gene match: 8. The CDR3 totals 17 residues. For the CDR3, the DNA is TGTGCCAGCAGTACCCAACTAGCGGGAGGAGGCACCGGGGAGCTGTTTTTT. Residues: CASSTQLAGGGTGELFF.

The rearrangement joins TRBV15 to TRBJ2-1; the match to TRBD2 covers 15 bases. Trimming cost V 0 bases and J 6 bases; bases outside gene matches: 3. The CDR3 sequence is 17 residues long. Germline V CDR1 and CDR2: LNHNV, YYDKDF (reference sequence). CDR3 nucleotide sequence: TGTGCCACCAGCAGAGACGGGACTAGCGGGAGGACCAATGAGCAGTTCTTC. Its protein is CATSRDGTSGRTNEQFF.

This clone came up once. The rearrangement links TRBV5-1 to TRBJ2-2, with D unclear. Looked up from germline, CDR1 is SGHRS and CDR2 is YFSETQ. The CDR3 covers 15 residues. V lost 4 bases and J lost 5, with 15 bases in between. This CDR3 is CASSPRGRRTGELFF. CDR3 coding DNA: TGCGCCAGCAGCCCCCGTGGGCGTAGGACCGGGGAGCTGTTTTTT.

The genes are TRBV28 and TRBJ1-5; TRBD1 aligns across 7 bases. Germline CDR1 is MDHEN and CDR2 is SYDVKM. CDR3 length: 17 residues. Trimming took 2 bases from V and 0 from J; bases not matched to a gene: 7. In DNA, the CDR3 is TGTGCCAGCAGTTTAGAGACAGGGTGGGGTAGCAATCAGCCCCAGCATTTT. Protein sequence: CASSLETGWGSNQPQHF. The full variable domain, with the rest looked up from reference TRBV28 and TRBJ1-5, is DVKVTQSSRYLVKRTGEKVFLECVQDMDHENMFWYRQDPGLGLRLIYFSYDVKMKEKGDIPEGYSVSREKKERFSLILESASTNQTSMYLCASSLETGWGSNQPQHFGDGTRLSIL.

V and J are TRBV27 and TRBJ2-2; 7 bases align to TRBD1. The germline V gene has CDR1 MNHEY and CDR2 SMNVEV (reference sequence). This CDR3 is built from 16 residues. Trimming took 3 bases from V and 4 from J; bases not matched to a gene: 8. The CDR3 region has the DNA TGTGCCAGCAGTTTCCTGAGGGGGCGCGGCACCGGGGAGCTGTTTTTT. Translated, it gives CASSFLRGRGTGELFF.

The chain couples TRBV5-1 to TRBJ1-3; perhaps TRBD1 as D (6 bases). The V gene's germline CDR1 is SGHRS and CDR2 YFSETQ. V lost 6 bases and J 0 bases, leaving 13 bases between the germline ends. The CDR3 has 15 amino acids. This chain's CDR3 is CASTPTGLSGNTIYF. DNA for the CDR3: TGCGCCAGCACTCCGACAGGACTCTCTGGAAACACCATATATTTT. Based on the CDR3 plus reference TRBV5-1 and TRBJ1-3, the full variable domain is KAGVTQTPRYLIKTRGQQVTLSCSPISGHRSVSWYQQTPGQGLQFLFEYFSETQRNKGNFPGRFSGRQFSNSRSEMNVSTLELGDSALYLCASTPTGLSGNTIYFGEGSWLTVV.

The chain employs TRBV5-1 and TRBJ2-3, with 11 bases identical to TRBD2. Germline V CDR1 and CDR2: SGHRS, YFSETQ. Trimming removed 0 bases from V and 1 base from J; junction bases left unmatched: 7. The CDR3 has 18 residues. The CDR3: CASSLALAGGPGTDTQYF. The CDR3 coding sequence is TGCGCCAGCAGCTTGGCCTTAGCGGGAGGGCCCGGCACAGATACGCAGTATTTT.

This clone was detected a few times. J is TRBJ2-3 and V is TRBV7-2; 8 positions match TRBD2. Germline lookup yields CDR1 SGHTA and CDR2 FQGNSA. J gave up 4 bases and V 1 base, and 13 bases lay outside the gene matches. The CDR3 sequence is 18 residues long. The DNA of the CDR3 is TGTGCCAGCAGCTTAGTTTTTTCCGCGGGAGGTAGTGCAGATACGCAGTATTTT. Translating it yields CASSLVFSAGGSADTQYF.

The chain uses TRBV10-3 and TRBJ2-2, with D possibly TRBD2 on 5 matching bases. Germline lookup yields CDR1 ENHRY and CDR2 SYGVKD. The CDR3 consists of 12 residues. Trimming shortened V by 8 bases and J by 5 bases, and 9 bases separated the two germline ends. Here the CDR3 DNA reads TGTGCCATCGCGCCGGGAACCGGGGAGCTGTTTTTT. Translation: CAIAPGTGELFF.

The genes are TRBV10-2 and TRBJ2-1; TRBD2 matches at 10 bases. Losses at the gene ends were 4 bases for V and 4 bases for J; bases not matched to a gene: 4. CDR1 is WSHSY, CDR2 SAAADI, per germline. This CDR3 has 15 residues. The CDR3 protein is CASSVTSGAYNEQFF. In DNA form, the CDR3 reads TGCGCCAGCAGTGTAACTAGCGGGGCGTACAATGAGCAGTTCTTC.

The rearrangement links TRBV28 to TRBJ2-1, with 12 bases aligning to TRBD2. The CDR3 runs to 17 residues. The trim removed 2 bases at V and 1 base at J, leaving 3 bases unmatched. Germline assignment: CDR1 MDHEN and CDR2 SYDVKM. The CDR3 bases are TGTGCCAGCAGTTTAGATGGGACTAGCGGGTCCTACAATGAGCAGTTCTTC. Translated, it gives CASSLDGTSGSYNEQFF.

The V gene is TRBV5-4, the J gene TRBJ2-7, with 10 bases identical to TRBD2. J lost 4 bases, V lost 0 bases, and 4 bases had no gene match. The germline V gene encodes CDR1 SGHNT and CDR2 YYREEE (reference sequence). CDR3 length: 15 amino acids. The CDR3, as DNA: TGTGCCAGCAGCTTGGGGGCTAGCGGGAGATACGAGCAGTACTTC. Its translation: CASSLGASGRYEQYF.

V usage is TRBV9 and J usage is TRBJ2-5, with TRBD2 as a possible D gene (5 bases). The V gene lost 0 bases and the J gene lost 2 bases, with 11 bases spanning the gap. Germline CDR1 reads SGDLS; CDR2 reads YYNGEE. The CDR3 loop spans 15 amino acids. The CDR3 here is CASSVGTGNQETQYF. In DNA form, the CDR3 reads TGTGCCAGCAGCGTAGGAACGGGGAATCAAGAGACCCAGTACTTC.

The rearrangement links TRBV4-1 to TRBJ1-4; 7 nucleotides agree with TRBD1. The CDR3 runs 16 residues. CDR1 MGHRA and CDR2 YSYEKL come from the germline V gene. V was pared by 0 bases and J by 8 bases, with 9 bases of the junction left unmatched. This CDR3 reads CASSQDHGRGQEKLFF. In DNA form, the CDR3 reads TGCGCCAGCAGCCAAGATCACGGAAGGGGGCAGGAAAAACTGTTTTTT.

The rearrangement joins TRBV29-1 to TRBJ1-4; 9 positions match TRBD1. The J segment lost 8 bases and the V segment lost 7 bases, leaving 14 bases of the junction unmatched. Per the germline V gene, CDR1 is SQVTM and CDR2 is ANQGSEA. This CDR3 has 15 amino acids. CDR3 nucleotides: TGCAGCGCCCTTCCACGCACAGGGGGCAAGGAAAAACTGTTTTTT. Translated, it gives CSALPRTGGKEKLFF.

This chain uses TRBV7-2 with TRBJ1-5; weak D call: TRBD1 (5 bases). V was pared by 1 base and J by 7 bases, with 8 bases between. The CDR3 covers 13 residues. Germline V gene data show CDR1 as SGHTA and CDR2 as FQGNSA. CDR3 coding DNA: TGTGCCAGCAGCTTAGAACACAGGCAGCCCCAGCATTTT. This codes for CASSLEHRQPQHF.